One T cell receptor beta chain is described in this entry. One end of the junction is discordant with germline, which a read error may explain. Germline loops: CDR1 SSHAT, CDR2 FNYEAQ (reference sequence). The CDR3 runs to 13 residues. Positively selected for CCR7, the CD45RO-negative cells used as naive CD8 cells excluded terminally differentiated effector memory CD45RA+ cells. The data were taken from a study of shared clonotypes between healthy human individuals. Libraries were prepared by immunoSEQ multiplex PCR; TCRdb keeps only in-frame clonotypes and omits some of them. The repertoire holds about 1,900,000 clones, with approximately 95% as singletons.

Sequencing was performed on naive CD8+ T cells sorted from blood. This rearrangement joins TRBV7-7 to TRBJ2-3, with D possibly being TRBD1 (5 bases). The receptor was derived from a man aged 18 to 30 in good health. The CDR3 region has the DNA TGTGCTAGCAGCGAGACAGTCACAGATACGCAGTATTTT. Translating gives CASSETVTDTQYF.